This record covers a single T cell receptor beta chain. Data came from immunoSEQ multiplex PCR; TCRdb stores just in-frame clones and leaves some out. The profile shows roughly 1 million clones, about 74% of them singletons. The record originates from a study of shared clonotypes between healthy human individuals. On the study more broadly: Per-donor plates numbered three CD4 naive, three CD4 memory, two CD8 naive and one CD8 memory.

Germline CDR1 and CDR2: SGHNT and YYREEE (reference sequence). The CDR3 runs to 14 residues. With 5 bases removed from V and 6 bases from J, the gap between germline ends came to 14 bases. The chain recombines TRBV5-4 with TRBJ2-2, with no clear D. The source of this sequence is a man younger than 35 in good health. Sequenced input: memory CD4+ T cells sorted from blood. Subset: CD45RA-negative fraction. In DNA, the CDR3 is TGTGCCAGCAGGTCGGATGCCCAAGCCGGGGAGCTGTTTTTT. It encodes CASRSDAQAGELFF.